What follows describes a single TCR beta chain. This sample is part of a study of graft-versus-host responses after intestinal transplantation. Across the study: All recipients were transplanted with multivisceral, liver-intestinal, or isolated intestinal grafts.

Findings and limits, study-wide: Recipient bone marrow held GvH clones, some seen earlier in ileum or blood.

Measured with immunoSEQ multiplex PCR; TCRdb has only the in-frame clones, and not every one. The table shows 6,500 to 10,000 clones, with approximately 30% occurring only once. The CDR3 totals 16 residues. The V and J ends lost 4 bases and 2 bases respectively, with 18 bases between them. CDR1 and CDR2 from the germline V gene are SGHNT and YYREEE (reference sequence). The chain combines TRBV5-4 with TRBJ2-5, with TRBD1 as a possible D gene (6 bases). Sequences were derived from alloreactive CD4+ T cells from a mixed lymphocyte reaction culture, sampled before intestinal transplant. Sample subset: CFSE-low proliferating T cells sorted from roughly six-day pre-transplant mixed lymphocyte reaction (GvH or HvG direction). The clonotype originates from a human patient who received an intestinal transplant. The DNA for the CDR3 is TGTGCCAGCAGCCCGGGACACGGCATGGGTCAAGAGACCCAGTACTTC. It encodes CASSPGHGMGQETQYF.